Sequencing of this T cell receptor (beta chain) was carried out in a study of T cell repertoires in cytomegalovirus infection. From the reads, TCRdb called clonotypes with MiXCR, one entry per CDR3 protein. The sample records approximately 500,000 distinct CDR3 sequences, approximately 26% being singletons. This clonotype was picked up a small number of times. Germline-derived CDR1 and CDR2 are MNHEY and SVGAGI. Deletions cut 4 bases from V and 7 bases from J, with 5 bases between. This CDR3 region has 12 residues. Sequencing input: PBMCs. The TCR originated in a human donor in good health (CMV status not recorded). Some clones in this sample may be carry-over from other donors' samples. J is TRBJ1-6 and V is TRBV6-5; D unclear. CDR3 in amino acids: CASSSPNSPLHF. CDR3 nucleotides: TGTGCCAGCAGTTCCCCAAATTCACCCCTCCACTTT.